The 21 T cell receptor beta chains in this list originate from one sample, sequenced in a study of blood T cell repertoires in COVID-19. The data were produced by immunoSEQ multiplex PCR, yet TCRdb's version contains in-frame clones alone and is incomplete. Of about 230,000 clones listed, roughly 80% were seen once; the top ten hold roughly 7%. The sample consisted of peripheral blood. The receptors derive from a woman between 45 and 65 years old with acute or convalescent COVID-19.

This sequence joins TRBV20-1 and TRBJ1-4; possibly TRBD1 for D (6 bases). This CDR3 has 13 amino acids. V was clipped by 3 bases and J by 8 bases, with 13 bases between them. Germline loops: CDR1 DFQATT, CDR2 SNEGSKA (reference sequence). This chain's CDR3 is CSASLTGREKLFF. DNA for the CDR3: TGCAGTGCTAGTTTAACAGGGAGAGAAAAACTGTTTTTT.

The gene calls are TRBV6-5 and TRBJ1-5, with D possibly being TRBD1 (6 bases). Germline V gene lookup returns CDR1 MNHEY and CDR2 SVGAGI. CDR3 length: 15 amino acids. Deletions cut 6 bases from V and 6 bases from J, with 18 bases between. The CDR3 region is CASSAQGGGRQPQHF. CDR3 in DNA: TGTGCCAGCAGCGCACAGGGAGGGGGACGTCAGCCCCAGCATTTT.

The V call is TRBV15, the J call TRBJ2-1; D uncertain. The CDR3 covers 14 residues. V shed 0 bases and J shed 9 bases, with 12 bases lying between them. CDR1 LNHNV and CDR2 YYDKDF come from the germline V gene (reference sequence). The CDR3 region has the DNA TGTGCCACCAGCAGAGAGACTGGCCCCTCTGAGCAGTTCTTC. This gives the protein CATSRETGPSEQFF. The complete variable domain, with remaining parts taken from reference TRBV15 and TRBJ2-1, reads DAMVIQNPRYQVTQFGKPVTLSCSQTLNHNVMYWYQQKSSQAPKLLFHYYDKDFNNEADTPDNFQSRRPNTSFCFLDIRSPGLGDTAMYLCATSRETGPSEQFFGPGTRLTVL.

The genes are TRBV11-2 and TRBJ1-2; 8 bases agree with TRBD1. Germline CDR1 SGHAT, CDR2 FQNNGV. The trim removed 1 base at V and 7 bases at J, leaving 5 bases unmatched. The CDR3 loop spans 14 amino acids. CDR3 DNA sequence: TGTGCCAGCAGCTTAGCAGGACAGGGCGGTGGCTACACCTTC. The encoded protein is CASSLAGQGGGYTF.

This rearrangement joins TRBV4-1 to TRBJ2-1; D is perhaps TRBD1 (5 bases). V dropped 0 bases and J dropped 14 bases, with 14 bases sitting between them. CDR3 length: 13 amino acids. Germline assignment: CDR1 MGHRA and CDR2 YSYEKL. The CDR3 DNA reads as TGCGCCAGCAGCCAAGATCTAGACAGCCTAGAGTTCTTC. Translating gives CASSQDLDSLEFF.

The J gene is TRBJ1-2, the V gene TRBV28; no definite D call. The V and J ends lost 11 bases and 6 bases respectively, with 10 bases between them. CDR3 length: 10 amino acids. The V gene's germline CDR1 is MDHEN and CDR2 SYDVKM. The CDR3 DNA is TGTGCCTGCGGGAGTAATGGCTACACCTTC. As protein: CACGSNGYTF.

The J gene is TRBJ2-5, the V gene TRBV6-2 or TRBV6-3; 10 bases are shared with TRBD2. V shed 6 bases and J 2 bases; nucleotides not matched to a gene: 6. The germline V gene encodes CDR1 MNHEY and CDR2 SVGEGT. CDR3 length equals 15 residues. The CDR3 nucleotides read TGTGCCAGCAGCTCTAGCGGGGGCGCTCAAGAGACCCAGTACTTC. It yields the protein CASSSSGGAQETQYF.

The chain joins TRBV2 to TRBJ2-1; 9 bases align to TRBD1. V was clipped by 6 bases and J by 8 bases; unmatched bases: 5. Germline CDR1 SNHLY, CDR2 FYNNEI. CDR3 length: 13 amino acids. CDR3 in DNA: TGTGCCAGCAGGCGGGACAGGGTCGATGAGCAGTTCTTC. Protein: CASRRDRVDEQFF.

The genes are TRBV7-9 and TRBJ2-1; TRBD2 matches 12 bases. The CDR3 sequence is 16 residues long. The V gene end was trimmed by 4 bases and the J gene end by 7 bases; junction bases not matched to a gene: 8. Germline V CDR1 and CDR2: SEHNR, FQNEAQ (reference sequence). Here the CDR3 DNA reads TGTGCCAGCAGCTACGTGACTAGCGGGAGAGGGAATGAGCAGTTCTTC. It encodes CASSYVTSGRGNEQFF.

J is TRBJ1-5 and V is TRBV7-8; the D gene is possibly TRBD1 (5 bases). V gave up 1 base and J gave up 0 bases, with 7 bases separating them. Germline V gene lookup returns CDR1 SGHVS and CDR2 FQNEAQ. The CDR3 covers 15 residues. In DNA form, the CDR3 reads TGTGCCAGCAGCTTAGACAGGAATAGCAATCAGCCCCAGCATTTT. Its translation: CASSLDRNSNQPQHF.

The gene calls are TRBV6-1 and TRBJ2-1; tentatively, D is TRBD1 (6 bases). The CDR3 length is 16 residues. The ends were cut back, 2 bases at V and 5 bases at J, with 16 bases in the middle. Germline V gene data show CDR1 as MNHNS and CDR2 as SASEGT. Written as DNA, the CDR3 is TGTGCCAGCAGTGAAACAGGGATGGGACGGGACAATGAGCAGTTCTTC. Protein: CASSETGMGRDNEQFF.

V gene TRBV19 combines with J gene TRBJ2-7, with 9 bases that match TRBD1. The V and J ends lost 3 bases and 3 bases, in that order; junction bases with no gene match: 6. Germline V gene data show CDR1 as LNHDA and CDR2 as SQIVND (reference sequence). This CDR3 region has 15 residues. The CDR3 reads CASSIPGQGIYEQYF. The CDR3 DNA reads TGTGCCAGTAGTATTCCGGGACAGGGTATCTACGAGCAGTACTTC.

This clone has only a few counts. V gene TRBV3-1 (or the pseudogene TRBV3-2) combines with J gene TRBJ2-7; D gene unclear. Germline V gene lookup returns CDR1 LGHDT and CDR2 YNNKEL (reference sequence). The CDR3 has 11 residues. The V end was cut by 4 bases, the J end by 4 bases, with 5 bases between. The CDR3 region has the DNA TGTGCCAGCAGCCGCAGTTACGAGCAGTACTTC. Amino acid sequence: CASSRSYEQYF.

This chain joins TRBV7-2 and TRBJ2-4; 7 bases align to TRBD1. Germline lookup yields CDR1 SGHTA and CDR2 FQGNSA. The CDR3 has 14 residues. The trim removed 6 bases at V and 8 bases at J, leaving 10 bases unmatched. CDR3 amino acids: CASRPRGRRDIQYF. CDR3 sequence (DNA): TGTGCCAGCAGGCCGAGGGGGCGCAGGGACATTCAGTACTTC.

The chain is built from TRBV7-3 and TRBJ1-1; 8 bases map to TRBD1. V dropped 5 bases and J dropped 4; count of bases not matched to a gene: 6. The CDR3 spans 14 residues. Germline loops: CDR1 SGHTA, CDR2 FQGTGA. DNA for the CDR3: TGTGCCAGCAGCGGACAGGGACCGGGCACTGAAGCTTTCTTT. Protein sequence: CASSGQGPGTEAFF.

This clone was detected a few times. The chain combines TRBV2 with TRBJ1-6, with D hard to call. Trimming shortened V by 3 bases and J by 7 bases, and 13 bases separated the two germline ends. Germline V CDR1 and CDR2: SNHLY, FYNNEI. This CDR3 spans 15 amino acids. CDR3 sequence: CASSDLDGKNSPLHF. As DNA, the CDR3 is TGTGCCAGCAGTGACCTGGACGGGAAAAATTCACCCCTCCACTTT.

V gene TRBV15 combines with J gene TRBJ2-2, with 7 bases lining up with TRBD1. Germline values: CDR1 LNHNV, CDR2 YYDKDF (reference sequence). This CDR3 comprises 16 residues. With 8 bases clipped from V and 0 bases from J, the junction kept 9 bases outside the gene matches. The CDR3 DNA sequence: TGTGCCACCTGGGACAGACCAACCTCGAACACCGGGGAGCTGTTTTTT. This gives the protein CATWDRPTSNTGELFF.

The chain has TRBV12-3 or TRBV12-4 and TRBJ1-1; the D gene is possibly TRBD1 (6 bases). V was cut by 10 bases and J by 0 bases, with 12 bases left in between. The CDR3 spans 13 residues. The CDR3 here is CATSTGMNTEAFF. In nucleotides, the CDR3 is TGTGCCACCTCGACAGGAATGAACACTGAAGCTTTCTTT.

The chain combines TRBV11-2 with TRBJ2-5; 10 positions agree with TRBD1. This CDR3 contains 15 residues. Losses at the gene ends were 5 bases for V and 3 bases for J; bases not matched to a gene: 6. In germline, CDR1 is SGHAT, CDR2 FQNNGV. The CDR3 nucleotides are TGTGCCAGCAGCCCTAGGGGGACAGGGGAAGAGACCCAGTACTTC. It translates to CASSPRGTGEETQYF. Full variable domain (remainder filled in from reference TRBV11-2 and TRBJ2-5): EAGVAQSPRYKIIEKRQSVAFWCNPISGHATLYWYQQILGQGPKLLIQFQNNGVVDDSQLPKDRFSAERLKGVDSTLKIQPAKLEDSAVYLCASSPRGTGEETQYFGPGTRLLVL.

The chain is built from TRBV5-1 and TRBJ2-3; 7 bases are shared with TRBD1. CDR1 and CDR2 (germline): SGHRS, YFSETQ. The CDR3 is 15 amino acids. V trimming: 6 bases; J trimming: 6 bases; junction bases outside the gene matches: 13. This chain's CDR3 is CASILGTGAHDTQYF. CDR3 bases: TGCGCCAGCATCCTGGGCACAGGGGCGCACGATACGCAGTATTTT.

This rearrangement joins TRBV28 to TRBJ1-6; maybe TRBD1 (5 bases). The CDR3 is made up of 16 amino acids. V was trimmed by 4 bases and J by 0 bases, leaving 10 bases between them. Per germline, CDR1 MDHEN and CDR2 SYDVKM. This CDR3 is CASSSGKSSYNSPLHF. The CDR3 DNA sequence: TGTGCCAGCAGTTCAGGGAAGAGCTCCTATAATTCACCCCTCCACTTT. The full variable domain, its missing parts supplied by reference TRBV28 and TRBJ1-6, is DVKVTQSSRYLVKRTGEKVFLECVQDMDHENMFWYRQDPGLGLRLIYFSYDVKMKEKGDIPEGYSVSREKKERFSLILESASTNQTSMYLCASSSGKSSYNSPLHFGNGTRLTVT.